The 25 T cell receptor beta chains reported below all come from one sample, sequenced in a study of T cell responses to AZD1222 COVID-19 vaccine. Profiling relied on immunoSEQ multiplex PCR, and the TCRdb table lists in-frame clones only, not all of them. The sample includes 100,000 to 150,000 clones, roughly 90% of them seen just once. The specimen comprised peripheral blood, sampled on day 0 of AZD1222 vaccination. The origin of the receptors is an adult in good health.

In this sample, this clone turned up once. The chain has TRBV2 and TRBJ2-7; no definite D call. The V end lost 2 bases, the J end lost 3 bases, and 5 bases lay between the germline ends. Per the germline V gene, CDR1 is SNHLY and CDR2 is FYNNEI. CDR3 length equals 12 residues. The CDR3 is CASSETDYEQYF. For the CDR3, the DNA is TGTGCCAGCAGTGAAACAGACTACGAGCAGTACTTC.

The chain carries TRBV28 and TRBJ1-5, with 12 bases identical to TRBD1. V gave up 5 bases and J gave up 2 bases; unmatched junction bases: 10. Germline V lookup: CDR1 MDHEN, CDR2 SYDVKM. The CDR3 sequence is 18 residues long. CDR3 residues: CASSRPGQGAVGNQPQHF. The DNA of the CDR3 is TGTGCCAGCAGTCGCCCGGGACAGGGGGCGGTGGGCAATCAGCCCCAGCATTTT. Filled out from reference TRBV28 and TRBJ1-5, the complete variable domain reads DVKVTQSSRYLVKRTGEKVFLECVQDMDHENMFWYRQDPGLGLRLIYFSYDVKMKEKGDIPEGYSVSREKKERFSLILESASTNQTSMYLCASSRPGQGAVGNQPQHFGDGTRLSIL.

This clone was counted a single time. This chain links TRBV19 with TRBJ1-5; D remains ambiguous. The CDR3 totals 17 residues. The V end lost 4 bases, the J end lost 3 bases, and 19 bases lay between the germline ends. The germline V gene encodes CDR1 LNHDA and CDR2 SQIVND (reference sequence). For the CDR3, the DNA is TGTGCCAGTAGTACACCAAGGTTCAGAGCTCCCAATCAGCCCCAGCATTTT. This translates into CASSTPRFRAPNQPQHF.

The chain's CDR3 is CASSQEGYTTYEQYF. The CDR3 bases are TGCGCCAGCAGCCAAGAAGGGTACACCACCTACGAGCAGTACTTC. The V call is TRBV4-3, the J call TRBJ2-7; D is undetermined. Germline lookup yields CDR1 LGHNA and CDR2 YSLEER. The CDR3 loop spans 15 amino acids. V shed 0 bases and J shed 2 bases, with 11 bases lying between them.

This clone was recorded only once. Written as DNA, the CDR3 is TGTGCCAGCAGCCAAGATATTGACAGGGGGACCCACTCCTACGAGCAGTACTTC. This codes for CASSQDIDRGTHSYEQYF. This chain links TRBV4-2 with TRBJ2-7, with TRBD1 identical over 9 bases. Looked up from germline, CDR1 is LGHNA and CDR2 is YNFKEQ. V gave up 0 bases and J gave up 0 bases; unmatched junction bases: 9. The CDR3 runs 18 residues.

The chain carries TRBV28 and TRBJ2-7; no definite D call. The CDR3 has 12 residues. In germline, CDR1 is MDHEN, CDR2 SYDVKM. The germline V and J ends were trimmed by 1 base and 3 bases, with 4 bases remaining between them. This chain's CDR3 is CASSLYRYEQYF. Here the CDR3 DNA reads TGTGCCAGCAGTTTATACCGCTACGAGCAGTACTTC.

This chain joins TRBV4-1 and TRBJ1-4; D gene unclear. Between the trimmed V and J ends, which lost 3 bases and 3 bases, there was a span of 2 bases. Germline-derived CDR1 and CDR2 are MGHRA and YSYEKL. The CDR3 is 12 amino acids. CDR3 residues: CASSQANEKLFF. The DNA for the CDR3 is TGCGCCAGCAGCCAGGCTAATGAAAAACTGTTTTTT.

This clone appeared a single time. One end of the junction does not line up with germline, which may come from a read error. V and J are TRBV6-4 and TRBJ2-2; possibly TRBD1 or TRBD2 for D (5 bases each). CDR3 length: 14 residues. CDR1 and CDR2 from the germline V gene are MRHNA and SNTAGT. CDR3 nucleotides: TGTGCCAGCAGCCAAGGGGAGCGCACCGAGGAGCTGTTTTTT. Its translation is CASSQGERTEELFF.

The chain carries TRBV6-5 and TRBJ2-2; tentatively, D is TRBD1 (5 bases). The germline V gene encodes CDR1 MNHEY and CDR2 SVGAGI. Trimming shortened V by 7 bases and J by 7 bases, and 16 bases separated the two germline ends. This CDR3 spans 14 amino acids. CDR3 bases: TGTGCCAGCAAGGCCACCCTCCAGGGCGGGGAGCTGTTTTTT. Encoded protein: CASKATLQGGELFF.

V and J are TRBV6-1 and TRBJ1-5, with D possibly being TRBD1 (5 bases). The V end lost 1 base, the J end lost 0 bases, and 7 bases lay between the germline ends. CDR1 and CDR2 from the germline V gene are MNHNS and SASEGT. This CDR3 region has 15 residues. In DNA form, the CDR3 reads TGTGCCAGCAGTGAAGGTCAGGGTAGCAATCAGCCCCAGCATTTT. It yields the protein CASSEGQGSNQPQHF.

The CDR3: CASSDIPGTGGEKLFF. CDR3 nucleotide sequence: TGTGCCAGCAGCGATATCCCCGGGACAGGGGGCGAAAAACTGTTTTTT. The rearrangement uses TRBV3-1 (or the pseudogene TRBV3-2) and TRBJ1-4, with 12 bases identical to TRBD1. V shed 5 bases, J shed 8 bases, and the junction held 9 bases outside the gene matches. Looked up from germline, CDR1 is LGHDT and CDR2 is YNNKEL (reference sequence). The CDR3 sequence is 16 residues long.

V is TRBV28 and J is TRBJ1-2; the match to TRBD1 covers 9 bases. The V gene's germline CDR1 is MDHEN and CDR2 SYDVKM. V gave up 3 bases and J gave up 9 bases; unmatched junction bases: 11. The CDR3 loop spans 15 amino acids. This CDR3 is CASSFSLGTGFRYTF. DNA for the CDR3: TGTGCCAGCAGTTTTTCACTCGGGACAGGGTTCCGCTACACCTTC.

This chain joins TRBV18 and TRBJ1-1, with D possibly being TRBD1 (6 bases). The CDR3 has 17 residues. Germline values: CDR1 KGHSH, CDR2 LQKENI. V was pared by 2 bases and J by 5 bases, with 21 bases between. The CDR3 region is CASSPEAGGAVLTEAFF. The CDR3 DNA is TGTGCCAGCTCACCAGAGGCGGGGGGCGCGGTCCTAACTGAAGCTTTCTTT.

DNA of the CDR3: TGTGCCAGTAGTACAAATACGGGCGGGGAGCTGTTTTTT. This translates into CASSTNTGGELFF. The J gene is TRBJ2-2, the V gene TRBV19; D is unresolved. Deletions cut 4 bases from V and 7 bases from J, with 10 bases between. The CDR3 consists of 13 residues. Per the germline V gene, CDR1 is LNHDA and CDR2 is SQIVND (reference sequence).

This chain uses TRBV5-4 with TRBJ1-3, with unresolved D. Germline-derived CDR1 and CDR2 are SGHNT and YYREEE (reference sequence). V was trimmed by 4 bases and J by 0 bases, leaving 8 bases between them. This CDR3 has 14 residues. For the CDR3, the DNA is TGTGCCAGCAGCGGTCAGGACTCTGGAAACACCATATATTTT. As protein: CASSGQDSGNTIYF.

The chain couples TRBV6-5 to TRBJ2-7; D gene ambiguous. CDR1 and CDR2 (germline): MNHEY, SVGAGI. This CDR3 has 11 residues. The V end lost 6 bases, the J end lost 4 bases, and 7 bases lay between the germline ends. CDR3 sequence (DNA): TGTGCCAGCAGGGGGTGGTACGAGCAGTACTTC. This codes for CASRGWYEQYF.

The chain employs TRBV3-1 (or the pseudogene TRBV3-2) and TRBJ2-7, with a weak D call TRBD2 (6 bases). V lost 0 bases to trimming and J lost 7 bases, with 7 bases between them. Germline V CDR1 and CDR2: LGHDT, YNNKEL (reference sequence). CDR3 length equals 12 residues. The CDR3: CASSQEGREQYF. DNA for the CDR3: TGTGCCAGCAGCCAAGAAGGGAGGGAGCAGTACTTC.

The chain combines TRBV3-1 (or the pseudogene TRBV3-2) with TRBJ2-5, with 8 positions matching TRBD1. Germline V gene data show CDR1 as LGHDT and CDR2 as YNNKEL (reference sequence). The ends lost 2 bases at V and 0 bases at J; junction bases unmatched: 5. This CDR3 has 16 amino acids. For the CDR3, the DNA is TGTGCCAGCAGCCAAAAGACAGGGGCCCACCAAGAGACCCAGTACTTC. Its protein is CASSQKTGAHQETQYF.

V usage is TRBV12-3 or TRBV12-4 and J usage is TRBJ1-5; D is undetermined. V was clipped by 5 bases and J by 5 bases, with 7 bases between them. The CDR3 is 12 residues long. CDR3 nucleotide sequence: TGTGCCAGCAGTAGGGAGTATCAGCCCCAGCATTTT. It translates to CASSREYQPQHF.

V gene TRBV7-9 combines with J gene TRBJ1-5, with D unclear. The CDR3 length is 15 residues. Deletions cut 5 bases from V and 0 bases from J, with 11 bases between. Looked up from germline, CDR1 is SEHNR and CDR2 is FQNEAQ (reference sequence). This CDR3 is CASSPRGDSNQPQHF. CDR3 nucleotides: TGTGCCAGCAGCCCCCGCGGCGATAGCAATCAGCCCCAGCATTTT.

This rearrangement joins TRBV5-4 to TRBJ1-1, with D possibly matching TRBD1 (6 bases). The germline gives CDR1 SGHNT, CDR2 YYREEE (reference sequence). The V gene lost 0 bases and the J gene lost 1 base, with 10 bases spanning the gap. This CDR3 is 15 amino acids long. The CDR3 region is CASSLGGPGNTEAFF. CDR3 nucleotide sequence: TGTGCCAGCAGCTTGGGGGGGCCGGGGAACACTGAAGCTTTCTTT.

The rearrangement joins TRBV21-1 to TRBJ1-2. TRBV21-1 is labeled a pseudogene. CDR3 length: 17 residues. In DNA, the CDR3 is TGTGCCAGCAGCAATTGGGGTTTCGGGTATAACGGCTATGGCTACACCTTC. It translates to CASSNWGFGYNGYGYTF.

This clone appeared once. The J gene is TRBJ1-3, the V gene TRBV30; a weak D match, TRBD1 (6 bases). V lost 2 bases and J 1 base, leaving 15 bases between the germline ends. The length of the CDR3 is 16 residues. Germline V gene lookup returns CDR1 GTSNPN and CDR2 SVGIG (reference sequence). The CDR3 is CAWSRGSGPSGNTIYF. The CDR3 nucleotides read TGTGCCTGGAGTAGGGGGTCGGGGCCATCTGGAAACACCATATATTTT.

This rearrangement joins TRBV7-3 to TRBJ2-3; D not resolved. The CDR3 is made up of 14 amino acids. The V gene lost 5 bases and the J gene lost 2 bases, with 11 bases spanning the gap. Germline lookup yields CDR1 SGHTA and CDR2 FQGTGA. Here the CDR3 DNA reads TGTGCCAGCAGCAGAGGCCGTTCCACAGATACGCAGTATTTT. It translates to CASSRGRSTDTQYF.

This chain joins TRBV27 and TRBJ2-5; no clear D. Trimming cost V 3 bases and J 3 bases, with 17 bases left between them. Germline-derived CDR1 and CDR2 are MNHEY and SMNVEV (reference sequence). CDR3 size: 16 residues. In DNA, the CDR3 is TGTGCCAGCAGTTTCGGACGGACCACCGCTGAAGAGACCCAGTACTTC. Residues: CASSFGRTTAEETQYF.